These 14 T cell receptor beta chains were sequenced from one sample in a study of shared clonotypes between healthy human individuals. Measured with immunoSEQ multiplex PCR; TCRdb has only the in-frame clones, and not every one. The sample includes about 2.3 million clones, roughly 93% of them seen just once. The sequenced material came from naive CD4+ T cells from PBMCs. Subset indicated: CD45RA+ positively selected. Every receptor here comes from a young man in good health. Some clones in this sample may be carry-over from other donors' samples.

V usage is TRBV28 and J usage is TRBJ2-1; maybe TRBD2 (5 bases). The V gene lost 4 bases and the J gene lost 5 bases, with 15 bases spanning the gap. There are 15 residues in the CDR3. CDR1 MDHEN and CDR2 SYDVKM come from the germline V gene. The CDR3 spells CASSYSSGKDNEQFF. CDR3 sequence (DNA): TGTGCCAGCAGTTATTCCAGCGGAAAAGACAATGAGCAGTTCTTC.

The V call is TRBV27, the J call TRBJ2-7; D tentatively reads TRBD1 or TRBD2 (5 bases each). Trimming left V 2 bases short and J 6 bases short, with 14 bases between. The CDR3 loop spans 14 amino acids. Per germline, CDR1 MNHEY and CDR2 SMNVEV (reference sequence). CDR3 region: CASSLLPRDAEQYF. The CDR3 DNA reads TGTGCCAGCAGTTTACTCCCCCGGGACGCCGAGCAGTACTTC.

V is TRBV18 and J is TRBJ1-4; D gene unclear. Trimming pared 1 base from V and 6 bases from J, leaving 15 bases between. The V gene's germline CDR1 is KGHSH and CDR2 LQKENI. This CDR3 has 16 residues. CDR3 loop: CASSPLSGSDYEKLFF. The CDR3 bases are TGTGCCAGCTCACCACTGTCGGGGTCGGACTATGAAAAACTGTTTTTT.

The chain recombines TRBV5-1 with TRBJ2-1, with D maybe TRBD2 (6 bases). The germline V gene encodes CDR1 SGHRS and CDR2 YFSETQ. Trimming removed 4 bases from V and 5 bases from J, with 16 bases in between. This CDR3 contains 15 residues. The CDR3: CASSLGGLRNNEQFF. CDR3 DNA: TGCGCCAGCAGCCTGGGGGGTTTGAGAAACAATGAGCAGTTCTTC.

Notes on this clone: The identical CDR3 is also encoded by other nucleotide sequences in the sample. The gene calls are TRBV5-1 and TRBJ2-3; unclear D gene. CDR3 size: 13 residues. Germline CDR1 reads SGHRS; CDR2 reads YFSETQ. The V end was cut by 3 bases, the J end by 2 bases, with 7 bases between. The CDR3 reads CASSSPPTDTQYF. CDR3 DNA sequence: TGCGCCAGCAGCTCGCCTCCCACAGATACGCAGTATTTT.

J is TRBJ2-7 and V is TRBV28, with unresolved D. The germline gives CDR1 MDHEN, CDR2 SYDVKM. Trimming shortened V by 6 bases and J by 1 base, and 13 bases separated the two germline ends. The CDR3 extends over 14 amino acids. In DNA form, the CDR3 reads TGTGCCAGCAGGCTACCGGACGGGTCCTACGAGCAGTACTTC. Its translation is CASRLPDGSYEQYF.

This chain joins TRBV6-1 and TRBJ1-4; D is undetermined. This CDR3 has 15 amino acids. The V and J ends lost 1 base and 6 bases respectively, with 12 bases between them. Germline values: CDR1 MNHNS, CDR2 SASEGT. The CDR3 sequence: CASSEEERSYEKLFF. CDR3 in DNA: TGTGCCAGCAGTGAAGAAGAGAGAAGTTATGAAAAACTGTTTTTT.

This clone turned up a few times. Distinct nucleotide sequences in the sample also encode this CDR3. J is TRBJ2-7 and V is TRBV18; D unclear. The CDR3 is 14 amino acids. Trimming pared 3 bases from V and 2 bases from J, leaving 11 bases between. Germline values: CDR1 KGHSH, CDR2 LQKENI. The CDR3 loop is CASSPRREAYEQYF. CDR3 DNA sequence: TGTGCCAGCTCACCCCGCCGCGAGGCCTACGAGCAGTACTTC.

This sequence joins TRBV9 and TRBJ2-7, with D maybe TRBD1 (6 bases). Germline V gene lookup returns CDR1 SGDLS and CDR2 YYNGEE. V was pared by 0 bases and J by 7 bases, with 17 bases between. The length of the CDR3 is 15 residues. In DNA, the CDR3 is TGTGCCAGCAGCGTAGTTGCAGGTCCCCAGGGGGAGCAGTACTTC. Encoded protein: CASSVVAGPQGEQYF.

The chain has TRBV6-5 and TRBJ2-7, with a possible D match to TRBD2 (6 bases). Trimming removed 6 bases from V and 1 base from J, with 16 bases in between. This CDR3 comprises 15 residues. Germline V gene lookup returns CDR1 MNHEY and CDR2 SVGAGI. The CDR3 DNA reads TGTGCCAGCAGCCCACGGGGCGGGGATTCCTACGAGCAGTACTTC. It yields the protein CASSPRGGDSYEQYF.

This rearrangement joins TRBV4-1 to TRBJ2-2; 8 bases align to TRBD2. The germline V gene has CDR1 MGHRA and CDR2 YSYEKL. The CDR3 consists of 16 residues. Germline trimming cut 5 bases from V and 1 base from J; bases unmatched to any gene: 6. For the CDR3, the DNA is TGCGCCAGCAGCTCACGAGGGACTAGGAACACCGGGGAGCTGTTTTTT. This gives the protein CASSSRGTRNTGELFF.

Of note for this clone: This sample also contains other DNA sequences that code for the same CDR3. The chain is built from TRBV6-5 and TRBJ2-5; D tentatively fits TRBD1 or TRBD2 (6 bases each). Deletions cut 0 bases from V and 4 bases from J, with 9 bases between. Looked up from germline, CDR1 is MNHEY and CDR2 is SVGAGI. There are 14 residues in the CDR3. The CDR3 here is CASSYSRGAETQYF. For the CDR3, the DNA is TGTGCCAGCAGTTACTCGAGGGGGGCAGAGACCCAGTACTTC.

The rearrangement uses TRBV5-4 and TRBJ1-4; TRBD1 matches 7 bases. Germline-derived CDR1 and CDR2 are SGHNT and YYREEE (reference sequence). The V and J ends lost 0 bases and 5 bases, in that order; junction bases with no gene match: 4. The CDR3 has 15 amino acids. The CDR3, as DNA: TGTGCCAGCAGCTTGGAGGACAGGACCAATGAAAAACTGTTTTTT. As protein: CASSLEDRTNEKLFF.

The gene calls are TRBV7-2 and TRBJ2-1; TRBD2 matches 7 bases. Trimming removed 2 bases from V and 7 bases from J; junction bases left unmatched: 5. Looked up from germline, CDR1 is SGHTA and CDR2 is FQGNSA. The CDR3 has 14 residues. The CDR3 region is CASSLRGRENEQFF. In DNA form, the CDR3 reads TGTGCCAGCAGCTTACGCGGGCGGGAGAATGAGCAGTTCTTC.